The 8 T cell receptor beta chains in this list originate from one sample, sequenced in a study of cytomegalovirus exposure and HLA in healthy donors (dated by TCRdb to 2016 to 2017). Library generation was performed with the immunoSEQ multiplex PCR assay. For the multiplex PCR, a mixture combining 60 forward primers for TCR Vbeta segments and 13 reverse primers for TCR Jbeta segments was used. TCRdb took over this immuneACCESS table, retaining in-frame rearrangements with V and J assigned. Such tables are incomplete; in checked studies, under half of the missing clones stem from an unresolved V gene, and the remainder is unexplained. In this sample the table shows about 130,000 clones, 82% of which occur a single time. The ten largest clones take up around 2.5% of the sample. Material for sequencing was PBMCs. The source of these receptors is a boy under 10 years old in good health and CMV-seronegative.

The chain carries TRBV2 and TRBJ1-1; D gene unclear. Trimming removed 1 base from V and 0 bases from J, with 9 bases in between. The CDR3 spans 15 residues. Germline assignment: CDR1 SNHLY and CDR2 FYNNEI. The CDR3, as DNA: TGTGCCAGCAGTGAAGGAGGTTTCATGAACACTGAAGCTTTCTTT. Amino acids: CASSEGGFMNTEAFF.

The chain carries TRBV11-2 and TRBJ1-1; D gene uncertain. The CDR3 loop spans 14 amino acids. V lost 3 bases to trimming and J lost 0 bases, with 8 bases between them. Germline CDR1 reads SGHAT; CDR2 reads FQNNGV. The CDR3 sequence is CASSFRQVNTEAFF. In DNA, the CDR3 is TGTGCCAGCAGCTTCCGCCAGGTGAACACTGAAGCTTTCTTT.

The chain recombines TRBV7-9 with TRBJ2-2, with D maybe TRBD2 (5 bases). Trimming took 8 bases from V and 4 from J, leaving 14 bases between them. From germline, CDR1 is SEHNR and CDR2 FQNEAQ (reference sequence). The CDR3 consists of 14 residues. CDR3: CASPYGESTGELFF. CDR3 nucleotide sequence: TGTGCCAGCCCGTACGGGGAAAGCACCGGGGAGCTGTTTTTT.

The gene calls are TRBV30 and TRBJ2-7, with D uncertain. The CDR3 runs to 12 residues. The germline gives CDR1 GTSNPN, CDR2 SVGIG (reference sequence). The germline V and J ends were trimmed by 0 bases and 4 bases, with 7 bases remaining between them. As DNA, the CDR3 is TGTGCCTGGAGTGTTATTCGGTACGAGCAGTACTTC. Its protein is CAWSVIRYEQYF.

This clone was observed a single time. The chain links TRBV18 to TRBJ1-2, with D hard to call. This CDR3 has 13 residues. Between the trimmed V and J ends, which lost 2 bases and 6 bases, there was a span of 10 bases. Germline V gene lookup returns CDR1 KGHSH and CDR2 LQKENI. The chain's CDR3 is CASSPGGIHGYTF. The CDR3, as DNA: TGTGCCAGCTCACCAGGAGGGATTCATGGCTACACCTTC.

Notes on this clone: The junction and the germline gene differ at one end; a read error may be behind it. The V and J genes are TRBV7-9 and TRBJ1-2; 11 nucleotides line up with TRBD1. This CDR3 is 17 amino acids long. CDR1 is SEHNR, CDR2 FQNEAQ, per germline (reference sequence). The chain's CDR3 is CSSTHSLDRGLTYGYTF. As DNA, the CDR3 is TGTTCCAGCACCCACTCCCTGGACAGGGGGCTTACCTATGGCTACACCTTC.

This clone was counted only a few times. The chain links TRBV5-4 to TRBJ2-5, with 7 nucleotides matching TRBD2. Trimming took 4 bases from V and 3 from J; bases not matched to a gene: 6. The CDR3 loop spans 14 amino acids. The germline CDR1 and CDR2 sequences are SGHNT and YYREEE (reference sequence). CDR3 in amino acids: CASSPPGRKETQYF. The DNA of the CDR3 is TGTGCCAGCAGCCCCCCCGGGAGGAAAGAGACCCAGTACTTC.

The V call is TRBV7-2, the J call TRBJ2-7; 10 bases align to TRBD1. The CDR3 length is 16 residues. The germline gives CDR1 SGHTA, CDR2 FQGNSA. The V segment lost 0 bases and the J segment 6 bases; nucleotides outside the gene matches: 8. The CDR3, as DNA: TGTGCCAGCAGCTTAGCCTTGGGACAGGGGCTCCTCGAGCAGTACTTC. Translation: CASSLALGQGLLEQYF.